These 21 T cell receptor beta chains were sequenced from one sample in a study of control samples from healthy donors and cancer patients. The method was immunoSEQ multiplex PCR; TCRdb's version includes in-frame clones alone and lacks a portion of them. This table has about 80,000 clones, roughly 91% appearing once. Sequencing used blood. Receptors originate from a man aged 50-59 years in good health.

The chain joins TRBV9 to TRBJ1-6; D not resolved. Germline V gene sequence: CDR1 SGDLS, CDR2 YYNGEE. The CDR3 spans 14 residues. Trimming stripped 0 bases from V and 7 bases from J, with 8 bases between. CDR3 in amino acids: CASSVALRNSPLHF. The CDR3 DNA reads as TGTGCCAGCAGCGTAGCTCTGAGGAATTCACCCCTCCACTTT.

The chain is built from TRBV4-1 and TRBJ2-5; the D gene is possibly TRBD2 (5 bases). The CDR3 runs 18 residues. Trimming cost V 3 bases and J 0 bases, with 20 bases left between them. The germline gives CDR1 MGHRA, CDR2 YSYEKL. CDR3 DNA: TGCGCCAGCAGCCATAACACCCTAACTACGGGGTACCAAGAGACCCAGTACTTC. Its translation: CASSHNTLTTGYQETQYF.

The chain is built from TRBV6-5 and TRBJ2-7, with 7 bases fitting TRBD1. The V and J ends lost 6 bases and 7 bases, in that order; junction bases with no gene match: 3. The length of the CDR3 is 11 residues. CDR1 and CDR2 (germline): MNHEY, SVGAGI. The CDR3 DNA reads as TGTGCCAGCAGGAAGGACAGGGAGCAGTACTTC. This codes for CASRKDREQYF.

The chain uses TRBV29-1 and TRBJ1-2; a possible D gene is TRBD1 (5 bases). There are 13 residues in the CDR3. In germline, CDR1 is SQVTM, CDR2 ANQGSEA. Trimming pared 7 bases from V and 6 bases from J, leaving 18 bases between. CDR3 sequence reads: CSARDWGLDGYTF. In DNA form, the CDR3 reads TGCAGCGCTCGGGACTGGGGATTAGATGGCTACACCTTC. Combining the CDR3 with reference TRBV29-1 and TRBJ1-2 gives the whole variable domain SAVISQKPSRDICQRGTSLTIQCQVDSQVTMMFWYRQQPGQSLTLIATANQGSEATYESGFVIDKFPISRPNLTFSTLTVSNMSPEDSSIYLCSARDWGLDGYTFGSGTRLTVV.

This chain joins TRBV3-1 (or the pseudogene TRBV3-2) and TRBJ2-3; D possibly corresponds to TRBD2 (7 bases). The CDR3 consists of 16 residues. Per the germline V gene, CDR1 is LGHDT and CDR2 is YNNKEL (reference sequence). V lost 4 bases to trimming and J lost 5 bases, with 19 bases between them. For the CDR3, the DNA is TGTGCCAGCAGCCTCCGGAGGGGGGGGGCCGAAGATACGCAGTATTTT. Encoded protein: CASSLRRGGAEDTQYF.

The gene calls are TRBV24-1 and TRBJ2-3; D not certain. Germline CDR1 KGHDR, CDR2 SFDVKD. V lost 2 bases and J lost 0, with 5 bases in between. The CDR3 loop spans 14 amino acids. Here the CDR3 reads CATSDSRSTDTQYF. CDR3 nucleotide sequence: TGTGCCACCAGTGATTCCCGAAGCACAGATACGCAGTATTTT.

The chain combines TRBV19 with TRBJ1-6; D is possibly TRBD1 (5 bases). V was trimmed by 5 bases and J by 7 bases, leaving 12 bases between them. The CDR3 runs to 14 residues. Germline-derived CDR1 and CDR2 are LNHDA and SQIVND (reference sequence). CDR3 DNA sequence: TGTGCCAGTAGTGAAATGGGGCTGAATTCACCCCTCCACTTT. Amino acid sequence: CASSEMGLNSPLHF.

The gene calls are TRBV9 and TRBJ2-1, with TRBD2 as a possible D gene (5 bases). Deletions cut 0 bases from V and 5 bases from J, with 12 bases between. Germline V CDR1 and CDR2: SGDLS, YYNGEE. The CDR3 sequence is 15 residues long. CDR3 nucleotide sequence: TGTGCCAGCAGCGTAGTAAGCGGAGCGGACAATGAGCAGTTCTTC. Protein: CASSVVSGADNEQFF.

This CDR3 is CASSPPVATGGNYGYTF. The CDR3 DNA reads as TGTGCCAGCTCACCACCGGTGGCGACAGGGGGAAACTATGGCTACACCTTC. The chain uses TRBV18 and TRBJ1-2; 9 positions agree with TRBD1. Looked up from germline, CDR1 is KGHSH and CDR2 is LQKENI. Unmatched junction bases numbered 7, after V lost 0 bases and J lost 2 bases. This CDR3 comprises 17 residues.

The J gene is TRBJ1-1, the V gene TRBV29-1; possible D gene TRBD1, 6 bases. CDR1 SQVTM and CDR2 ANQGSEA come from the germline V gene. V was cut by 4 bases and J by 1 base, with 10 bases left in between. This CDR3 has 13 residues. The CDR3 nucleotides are TGCAGCGTTGGAGGGACAACGAACACTGAAGCTTTCTTT. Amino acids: CSVGGTTNTEAFF.

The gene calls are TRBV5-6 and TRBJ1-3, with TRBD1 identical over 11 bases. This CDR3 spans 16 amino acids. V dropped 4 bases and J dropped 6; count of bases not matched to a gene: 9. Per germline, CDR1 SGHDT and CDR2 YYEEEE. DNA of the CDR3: TGTGCCAGCAGCATCACCGGGACAGGGGGTATAAACACCATATATTTT. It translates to CASSITGTGGINTIYF.

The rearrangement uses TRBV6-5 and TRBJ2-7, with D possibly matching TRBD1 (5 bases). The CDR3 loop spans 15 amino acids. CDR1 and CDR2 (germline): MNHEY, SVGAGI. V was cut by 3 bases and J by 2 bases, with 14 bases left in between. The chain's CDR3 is CASSYSGRSTYEQYF. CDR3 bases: TGTGCCAGCAGTTATTCAGGGCGGTCAACCTACGAGCAGTACTTC.

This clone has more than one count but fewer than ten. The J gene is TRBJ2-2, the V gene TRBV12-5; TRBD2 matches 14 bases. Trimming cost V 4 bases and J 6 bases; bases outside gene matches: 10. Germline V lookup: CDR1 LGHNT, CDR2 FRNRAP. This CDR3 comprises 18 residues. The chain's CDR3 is CASGSLRGGLAGAGELFF. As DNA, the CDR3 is TGTGCTAGTGGTTCCCTGCGAGGGGGACTAGCGGGGGCCGGGGAGCTGTTTTTT. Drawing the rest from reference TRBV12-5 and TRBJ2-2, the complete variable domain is DARVTQTPRHKVTEMGQEVTMRCQPILGHNTVFWYRQTMMQGLELLAYFRNRAPLDDSGMPKDRFSAEMPDATLATLKIQPSEPRDSAVYFCASGSLRGGLAGAGELFFGEGSRLTVL.

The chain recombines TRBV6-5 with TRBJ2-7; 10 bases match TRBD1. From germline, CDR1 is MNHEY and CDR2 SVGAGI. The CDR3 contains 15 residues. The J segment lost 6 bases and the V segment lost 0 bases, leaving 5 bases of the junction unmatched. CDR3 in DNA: TGTGCCAGCAGTTACTCGTGGGACAGGGGTGGCGAGCAGTACTTC. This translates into CASSYSWDRGGEQYF.

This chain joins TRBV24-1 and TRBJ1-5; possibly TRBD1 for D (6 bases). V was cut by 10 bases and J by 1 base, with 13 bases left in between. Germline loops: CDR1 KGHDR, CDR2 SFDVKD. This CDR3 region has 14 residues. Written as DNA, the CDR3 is TGTGCCACAGGGGGGGTTGGAAGCAATCAGCCCCAGCATTTT. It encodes CATGGVGSNQPQHF.

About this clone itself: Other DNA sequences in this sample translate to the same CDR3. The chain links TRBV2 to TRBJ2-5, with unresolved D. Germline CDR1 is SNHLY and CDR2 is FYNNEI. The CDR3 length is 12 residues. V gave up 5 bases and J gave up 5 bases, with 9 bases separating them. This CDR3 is CASSRLVETQYF. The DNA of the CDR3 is TGTGCCAGCAGTCGGCTTGTCGAGACCCAGTACTTC.

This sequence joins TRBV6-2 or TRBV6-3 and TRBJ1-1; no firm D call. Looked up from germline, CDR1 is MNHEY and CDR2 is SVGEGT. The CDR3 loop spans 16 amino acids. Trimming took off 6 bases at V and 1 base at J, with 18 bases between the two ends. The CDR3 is CASSVQQTMGNTEAFF. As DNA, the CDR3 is TGTGCCAGCAGCGTACAGCAAACCATGGGGAACACTGAAGCTTTCTTT.

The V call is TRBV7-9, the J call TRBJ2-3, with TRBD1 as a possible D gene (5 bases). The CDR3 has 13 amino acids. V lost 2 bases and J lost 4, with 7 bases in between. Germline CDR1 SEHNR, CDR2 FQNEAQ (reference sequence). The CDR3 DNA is TGTGCCAGCAGCTTAATAGGGGCAGATACGCAGTATTTT. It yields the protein CASSLIGADTQYF.

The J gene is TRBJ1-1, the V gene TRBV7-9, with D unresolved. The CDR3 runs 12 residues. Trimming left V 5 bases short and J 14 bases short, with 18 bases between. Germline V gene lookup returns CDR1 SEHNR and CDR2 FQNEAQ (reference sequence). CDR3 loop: CASSREAPFEFF. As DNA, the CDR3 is TGTGCCAGCAGCCGCGAGGCCCCTTTCGAGTTCTTT.

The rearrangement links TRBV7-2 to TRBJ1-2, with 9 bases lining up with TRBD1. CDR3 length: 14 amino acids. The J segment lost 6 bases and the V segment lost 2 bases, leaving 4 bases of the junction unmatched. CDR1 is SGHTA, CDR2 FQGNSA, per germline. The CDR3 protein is CASSLRQGDNGYTF. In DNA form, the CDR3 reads TGTGCCAGCAGCTTACGACAGGGGGATAATGGCTACACCTTC.

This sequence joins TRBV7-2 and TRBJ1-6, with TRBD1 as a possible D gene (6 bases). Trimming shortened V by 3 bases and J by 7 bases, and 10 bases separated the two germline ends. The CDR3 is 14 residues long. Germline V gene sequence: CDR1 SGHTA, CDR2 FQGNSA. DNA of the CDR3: TGTGCCAGCAGCTTCCAACAGGGAAATTCACCCCTCCACTTT. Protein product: CASSFQQGNSPLHF.